Below are 5 T cell receptor beta chains sequenced from a single sample in a study of response to subunit inactivated influenza vaccine. TCRdb analysed the RT-PCR reads with MiXCR anew, one entry per CDR3 protein. The top ten hold less than 4% of the sample, which has about 500,000 distinct CDR3 sequences, approximately 16% seen once. This material consisted of CD4+ T cells sorted from PBMCs, taken approximately 25 months after vaccination. The receptor set was obtained from a man aged 45 to 70 who received an inactivated influenza vaccine.

The sample holds a few counts of this clonotype. The chain is built from TRBV7-8 and TRBJ2-7, with a weak D call TRBD2 (5 bases). V lost 7 bases and J 0 bases, leaving 10 bases between the germline ends. CDR3 length: 13 residues. CDR1 is SGHVS and CDR2 is FQNEAQ in the germline V gene. CDR3 bases: TGTGCCAGCAAGTCCCGGGACTCCTACGAGCAGTACTTC. Translating it yields CASKSRDSYEQYF.

This chain connects TRBV6-2 or TRBV6-3 to TRBJ2-3, with 7 bases matching TRBD2. Looked up from germline, CDR1 is MNHEY and CDR2 is SVGEGT. V dropped 5 bases and J dropped 9; count of bases not matched to a gene: 11. This CDR3 has 14 residues. The CDR3 DNA reads TGTGCCAGCAGTGGGGCCGCGGGGGTGCGGACGCAGTATTTT. Translated: CASSGAAGVRTQYF.

This chain links TRBV6-6 with TRBJ1-4; possibly TRBD1 for D (5 bases). CDR1 and CDR2 (germline): MNHNY, SVGAGI (reference sequence). This CDR3 has 12 residues. V lost 7 bases to trimming and J lost 10 bases, with 13 bases between them. The CDR3 sequence: CASTRGRGKLFF. CDR3 nucleotides: TGTGCCAGCACCCGCGGGAGGGGAAAACTGTTTTTT.

The chain has TRBV28 and TRBJ2-6, with D maybe TRBD2 (6 bases). V was shortened by 4 bases and J by 0 bases, with 13 bases between the two germline ends. CDR1 is MDHEN and CDR2 is SYDVKM in the germline V gene. The CDR3 spans 17 residues. The CDR3 DNA reads TGTGCCAGCAGTTCGGGGACGGGAGTCTCTGGGGCCAACGTCCTGACTTTC. This translates into CASSSGTGVSGANVLTF.

This chain uses TRBV20-1 with TRBJ2-7; the match to TRBD1 covers 12 bases. Trimming took 3 bases from V and 7 from J; bases not matched to a gene: 4. Per the germline V gene, CDR1 is DFQATT and CDR2 is SNEGSKA (reference sequence). The length of the CDR3 is 13 residues. The CDR3 spells CSASRDRGREQYF. The CDR3 DNA is TGCAGTGCTAGCCGGGACAGGGGGCGGGAGCAGTACTTC.